This TCR beta chain was documented in a study of cytomegalovirus exposure and HLA in healthy donors. With 60 Vbeta and 13 Jbeta primers, the PCR was carried out. This table comes from immunoSEQ multiplex PCR, and its TCRdb copy is limited to in-frame clones, with some not included. This repertoire shows fewer than 200,000 clones, approximately 80% found once; its top ten account for about 2.6%. CDR1 is MDHEN and CDR2 is SYDVKM in the germline V gene. This CDR3 region has 14 residues. V shed 6 bases and J 8 bases; nucleotides not matched to a gene: 9. This clone showed up just once. The sequencing input was PBMCs. The V call is TRBV28, the J call TRBJ1-2; 10 bases agree with TRBD1. The receptor was derived from a woman aged 40 to 50 in good health and CMV-seropositive. The CDR3 protein is CASRIGTGVKGYTF. The DNA of the CDR3 is TGTGCCAGCAGAATCGGGACAGGGGTTAAAGGCTACACCTTC.